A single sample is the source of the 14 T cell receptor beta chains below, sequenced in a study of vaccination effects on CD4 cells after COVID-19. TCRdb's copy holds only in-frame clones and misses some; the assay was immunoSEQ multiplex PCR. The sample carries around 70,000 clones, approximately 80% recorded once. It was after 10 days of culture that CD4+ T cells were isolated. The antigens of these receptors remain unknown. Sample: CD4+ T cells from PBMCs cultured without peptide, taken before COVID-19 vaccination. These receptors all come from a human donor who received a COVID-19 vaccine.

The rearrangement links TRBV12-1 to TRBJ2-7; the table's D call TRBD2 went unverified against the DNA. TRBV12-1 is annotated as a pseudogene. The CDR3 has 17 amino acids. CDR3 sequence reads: CASSWGTSGGSGYEQYV. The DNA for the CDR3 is TGTGCCAGCAGCTGGGGGACTAGCGGGGGGTCGGGTTACGAGCAGTACGTC.

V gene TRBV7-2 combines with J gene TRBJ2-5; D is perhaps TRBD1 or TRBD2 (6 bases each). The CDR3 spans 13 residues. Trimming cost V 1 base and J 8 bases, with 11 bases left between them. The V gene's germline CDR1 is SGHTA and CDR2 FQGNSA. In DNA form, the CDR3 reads TGTGCCAGCAGCTTAGTTACGGGGGCAACCCAGTACTTC. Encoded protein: CASSLVTGATQYF.

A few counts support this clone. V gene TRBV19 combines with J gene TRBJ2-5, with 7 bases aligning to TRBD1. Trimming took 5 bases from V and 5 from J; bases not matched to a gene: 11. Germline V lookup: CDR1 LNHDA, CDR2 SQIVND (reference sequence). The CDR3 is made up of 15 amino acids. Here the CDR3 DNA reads TGTGCCAGTAGTCGGGCTTCGACAGGGTGGGAGACCCAGTACTTC. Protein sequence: CASSRASTGWETQYF.

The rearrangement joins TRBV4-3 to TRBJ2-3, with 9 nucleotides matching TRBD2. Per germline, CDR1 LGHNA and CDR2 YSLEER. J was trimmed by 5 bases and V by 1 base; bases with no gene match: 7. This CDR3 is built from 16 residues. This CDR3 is CASSQAASGDGDTQYF. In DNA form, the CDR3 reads TGCGCCAGCAGCCAAGCCGCTAGCGGGGATGGAGATACGCAGTATTTT.

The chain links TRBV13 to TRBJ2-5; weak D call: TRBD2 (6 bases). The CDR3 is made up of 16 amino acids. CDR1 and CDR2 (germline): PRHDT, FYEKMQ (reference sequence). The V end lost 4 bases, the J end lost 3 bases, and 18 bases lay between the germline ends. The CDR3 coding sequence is TGTGCCAGCAGCTCCAGCCGGGACTGGCGAGAAGAGACCCAGTACTTC. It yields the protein CASSSSRDWREETQYF.

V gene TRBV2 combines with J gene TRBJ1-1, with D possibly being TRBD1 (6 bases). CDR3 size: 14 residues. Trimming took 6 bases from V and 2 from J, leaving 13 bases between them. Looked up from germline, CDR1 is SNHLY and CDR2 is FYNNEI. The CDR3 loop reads CASRVLGGNTEAFF. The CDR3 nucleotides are TGTGCCAGCAGGGTCCTAGGGGGAAACACTGAAGCTTTCTTT.

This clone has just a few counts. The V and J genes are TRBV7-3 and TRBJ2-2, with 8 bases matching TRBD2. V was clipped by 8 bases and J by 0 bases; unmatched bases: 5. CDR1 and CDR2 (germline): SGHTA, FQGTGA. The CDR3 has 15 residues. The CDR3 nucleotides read TGTGCCAGCGGCACTAGCGGACCGAACACCGGGGAGCTGTTTTTT. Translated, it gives CASGTSGPNTGELFF.

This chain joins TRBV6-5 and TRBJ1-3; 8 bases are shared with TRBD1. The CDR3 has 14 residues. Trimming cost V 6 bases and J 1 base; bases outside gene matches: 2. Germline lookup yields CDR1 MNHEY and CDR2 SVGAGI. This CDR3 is CASSTGGSGNTIYF. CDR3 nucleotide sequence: TGTGCCAGCAGCACAGGGGGATCTGGAAACACCATATATTTT.

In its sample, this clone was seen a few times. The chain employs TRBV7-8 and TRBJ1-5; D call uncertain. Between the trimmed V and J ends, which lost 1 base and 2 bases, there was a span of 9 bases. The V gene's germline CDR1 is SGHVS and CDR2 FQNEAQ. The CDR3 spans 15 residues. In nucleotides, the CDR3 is TGTGCCAGCAGCTTAGGTCGGCAACGCAATCAGCCCCAGCATTTT. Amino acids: CASSLGRQRNQPQHF.

The CDR3 loop is CASSPNGPGRTFF. CDR3 bases: TGTGCCAGCTCACCAAACGGGCCAGGGCGGACTTTCTTT. The chain recombines TRBV18 with TRBJ1-1; tentatively, D is TRBD1 (5 bases). Trimming took off 2 bases at V and 12 bases at J, with 16 bases between the two ends. CDR1 and CDR2 (germline): KGHSH, LQKENI. The CDR3 is 13 amino acids.

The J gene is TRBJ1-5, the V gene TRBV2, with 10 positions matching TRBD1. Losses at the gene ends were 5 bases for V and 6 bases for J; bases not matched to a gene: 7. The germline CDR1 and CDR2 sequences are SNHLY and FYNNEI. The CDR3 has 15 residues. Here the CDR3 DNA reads TGTGCCAGCAGTCCGGGACAGGGGTCGTTTCAGCCCCAGCATTTT. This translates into CASSPGQGSFQPQHF.

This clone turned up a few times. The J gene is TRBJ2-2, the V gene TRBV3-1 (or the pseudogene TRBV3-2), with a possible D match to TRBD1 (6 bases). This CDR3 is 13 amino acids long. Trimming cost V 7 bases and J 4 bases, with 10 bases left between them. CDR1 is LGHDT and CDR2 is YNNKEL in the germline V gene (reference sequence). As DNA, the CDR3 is TGTGCCAGCATGAGGGGGATCACCGGGGAGCTGTTTTTT. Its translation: CASMRGITGELFF.

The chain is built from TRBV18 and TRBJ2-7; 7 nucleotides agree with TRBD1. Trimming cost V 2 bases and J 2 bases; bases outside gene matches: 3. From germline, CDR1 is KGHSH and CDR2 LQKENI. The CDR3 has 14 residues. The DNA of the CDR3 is TGTGCCAGCTCACCATCCAGGGGGACCTACGAGCAGTACGTC. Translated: CASSPSRGTYEQYV.

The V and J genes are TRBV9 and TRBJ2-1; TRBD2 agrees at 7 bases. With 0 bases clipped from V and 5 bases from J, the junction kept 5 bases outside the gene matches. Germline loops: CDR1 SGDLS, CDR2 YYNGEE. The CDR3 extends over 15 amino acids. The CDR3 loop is CASSVEAGEDNEQFF. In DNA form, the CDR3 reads TGTGCCAGCAGCGTAGAGGCGGGGGAAGACAATGAGCAGTTCTTC.